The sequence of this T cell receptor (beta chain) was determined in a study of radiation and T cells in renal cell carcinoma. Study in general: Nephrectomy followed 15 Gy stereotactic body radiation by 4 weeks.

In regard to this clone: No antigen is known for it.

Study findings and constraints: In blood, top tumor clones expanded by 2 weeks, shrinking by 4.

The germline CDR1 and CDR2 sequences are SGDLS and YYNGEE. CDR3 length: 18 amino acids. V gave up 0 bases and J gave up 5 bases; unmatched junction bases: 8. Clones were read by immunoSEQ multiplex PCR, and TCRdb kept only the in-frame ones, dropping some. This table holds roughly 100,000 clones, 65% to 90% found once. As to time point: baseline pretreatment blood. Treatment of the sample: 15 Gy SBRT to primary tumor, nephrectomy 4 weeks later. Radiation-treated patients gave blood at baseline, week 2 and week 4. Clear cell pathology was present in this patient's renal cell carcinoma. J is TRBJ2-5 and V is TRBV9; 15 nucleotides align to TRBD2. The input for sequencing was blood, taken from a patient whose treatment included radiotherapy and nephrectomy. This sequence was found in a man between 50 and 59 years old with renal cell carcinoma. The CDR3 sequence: CASSVEGLAGGSRETQYF. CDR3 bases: TGTGCCAGCAGCGTAGAAGGACTAGCGGGGGGGTCACGGGAGACCCAGTACTTC.